Shown below are 20 T cell receptor beta chains from a single sample sequenced in a study of monozygotic twins with cystic fibrosis. The table came from immunoSEQ multiplex PCR; TCRdb's copy has only in-frame clones and leaves some out. This sample has approximately 33,000 clones; approximately 80% occur once, and the top ten carry under 2%. Material: blood. The source of these receptors is a girl between 2 and 10 years old with cystic fibrosis.

V is TRBV19 and J is TRBJ1-1, with 8 bases fitting TRBD1. Unmatched junction bases numbered 13, after V lost 1 base and J lost 3 bases. From germline, CDR1 is LNHDA and CDR2 SQIVND (reference sequence). The length of the CDR3 is 18 residues. The CDR3 nucleotides read TGTGCCAGTAGTATAGTAGCCCCCCGGCAGGGGGCTCACACTGAAGCTTTCTTT. It codes for CASSIVAPRQGAHTEAFF.

This clone was seen a few times. The V call is TRBV11-2, the J call TRBJ1-2; no firm D call. V was clipped by 3 bases and J by 5 bases, with 13 bases between them. CDR1 and CDR2 from the germline V gene are SGHAT and FQNNGV. The CDR3 runs to 14 residues. CDR3 coding DNA: TGTGCCAGCAGCTTGGGCAAGGTGGGATATGGCTACACCTTC. This translates into CASSLGKVGYGYTF.

The V and J genes are TRBV4-1 and TRBJ2-5, with D possibly matching TRBD2 (6 bases). V was clipped by 0 bases and J by 7 bases, with 15 bases between them. Germline V gives CDR1 MGHRA, CDR2 YSYEKL. The CDR3 spans 15 residues. CDR3 region: CASSQDGALAATQYF. The DNA of the CDR3 is TGCGCCAGCAGCCAAGATGGAGCACTAGCCGCGACCCAGTACTTC.

The chain uses TRBV30 and TRBJ2-3, with D unresolved. V gave up 4 bases and J gave up 4 bases, with 9 bases separating them. Germline CDR1 reads GTSNPN; CDR2 reads SVGIG (reference sequence). The CDR3 sequence is 12 residues long. CDR3 sequence (DNA): TGTGCCTGGACGGTTGGGTCAGATACGCAGTATTTT. Its translation is CAWTVGSDTQYF.

This clone was detected only a few times. The rearrangement links TRBV2 to TRBJ1-5; D gene unclear. V was trimmed by 5 bases and J by 6 bases, leaving 14 bases between them. Germline V gene sequence: CDR1 SNHLY, CDR2 FYNNEI. The length of the CDR3 is 14 residues. The CDR3 loop reads CASSSGLYIQPQHF. In DNA form, the CDR3 reads TGTGCCAGCAGTAGCGGGCTTTACATTCAGCCCCAGCATTTT.

The gene calls are TRBV29-1 and TRBJ1-2, with D maybe TRBD1 (6 bases). V lost 7 bases, J lost 0 bases, and 15 bases lay in between. Germline V gene sequence: CDR1 SQVTM, CDR2 ANQGSEA. This CDR3 contains 14 residues. CDR3 protein: CSGGSGEANYGYTF. CDR3 nucleotides: TGCAGCGGGGGATCAGGGGAAGCTAACTATGGCTACACCTTC.

The rearrangement links TRBV4-1 to TRBJ1-4, with D unclear. V was pared by 1 base and J by 8 bases, with 17 bases between. Germline V gene data show CDR1 as MGHRA and CDR2 as YSYEKL. CDR3 length: 16 amino acids. DNA for the CDR3: TGCGCCAGCAGCCAAGCTCCCGGCTTCTTGGGGGAAAAACTGTTTTTT. Its protein is CASSQAPGFLGEKLFF.

The chain couples TRBV30 to TRBJ2-1; D is unresolved. The CDR3 spans 16 residues. Germline values: CDR1 GTSNPN, CDR2 SVGIG (reference sequence). Trimming took off 6 bases at V and 2 bases at J, with 20 bases between the two ends. The CDR3 DNA follows: TGTGCCTGCTCCCTTACAGACCCCTTCGCCTACAATGAGCAGTTCTTC. Protein sequence: CACSLTDPFAYNEQFF.

This clone was detected a few times. CDR3 loop: CASSFEGVEAFF. CDR3 in DNA: TGTGCCAGCAGCTTTGAGGGGGTTGAAGCTTTCTTT. V is TRBV2 and J is TRBJ1-1; possibly TRBD1 for D (6 bases). V was clipped by 6 bases and J by 7 bases, with 12 bases between them. The CDR3 spans 12 residues. Germline loops: CDR1 SNHLY, CDR2 FYNNEI.

The chain joins TRBV7-2 to TRBJ1-2, with 10 nucleotides matching TRBD1. The CDR3 runs to 17 residues. V lost 3 bases to trimming and J lost 0 bases; unmatched junction nucleotides: 7. Germline V gene lookup returns CDR1 SGHTA and CDR2 FQGNSA. In DNA, the CDR3 is TGTGCCAGCAGCTTCGACAGGGGGCTAGGGGCTAACTATGGCTACACCTTC. This sequence encodes CASSFDRGLGANYGYTF.

This clone was observed a handful of times. The gene calls are TRBV5-4 and TRBJ1-2, with D perhaps matching TRBD1 (5 bases). The CDR3 is made up of 13 amino acids. Trimming took 0 bases from V and 8 from J, leaving 11 bases between them. Germline assignment: CDR1 SGHNT and CDR2 YYREEE (reference sequence). CDR3 sequence: CASSLEAGHGYTF. In DNA, the CDR3 is TGTGCCAGCAGCTTGGAGGCAGGGCACGGCTACACCTTC. Based on the CDR3 plus reference TRBV5-4 and TRBJ1-2, the full variable domain is ETGVTQSPTHLIKTRGQQVTLRCSSQSGHNTVSWYQQALGQGPQFIFQYYREEENGRGNFPPRFSGLQFPNYSSELNVNALELDDSALYLCASSLEAGHGYTFGSGTRLTVV.

This chain joins TRBV7-2 and TRBJ1-5, with TRBD1 identical over 9 bases. Germline V gives CDR1 SGHTA, CDR2 FQGNSA. After removal of 5 bases from V and 5 bases from J, the junction contained 7 bases not matched to a gene. CDR3 length: 15 residues. The CDR3 protein is CASSTGQGSDQPQHF. The CDR3 bases are TGTGCCAGCAGCACCGGACAGGGGTCGGATCAGCCCCAGCATTTT.

The CDR3 reads CAISEPGTQGTQYF. The CDR3 DNA follows: TGTGCCATCAGTGAGCCCGGGACTCAGGGCACGCAGTATTTT. The rearrangement joins TRBV10-3 to TRBJ2-3; the D gene is possibly TRBD2 (6 bases). Looked up from germline, CDR1 is ENHRY and CDR2 is SYGVKD. CDR3 size: 14 residues. V was pared by 2 bases and J by 9 bases, with 15 bases between.

This clone was counted once. This chain joins TRBV6-5 and TRBJ1-1; no reliable D call. This CDR3 has 14 amino acids. The germline V gene has CDR1 MNHEY and CDR2 SVGAGI. V was pared by 7 bases and J by 4 bases, with 16 bases between. CDR3 loop: CASTRSPEATEAFF. The CDR3 DNA reads as TGTGCCAGCACCCGCTCCCCTGAGGCCACTGAAGCTTTCTTT.

CDR3 DNA sequence: TGTGCCACTTCAAGGGGGGATAGCTCCTACAATGAGCAGTTCTTC. As protein: CATSRGDSSYNEQFF. The chain recombines TRBV18 with TRBJ2-1; D may be TRBD1 or TRBD2 (6 bases each). The V end lost 10 bases, the J end lost 0 bases, and 16 bases lay between the germline ends. Per germline, CDR1 KGHSH and CDR2 LQKENI. The CDR3 extends over 15 amino acids.

The rearrangement joins TRBV23-1 to TRBJ2-7, with 9 bases identical to TRBD1. TRBV23-1 is an open reading frame whose function is uncertain. This CDR3 is built from 16 residues. With 5 bases clipped from V and 3 bases from J, the junction kept 11 bases outside the gene matches. CDR3: CASSTLTGGCCYEQYF. In nucleotides, the CDR3 is TGCGCCAGCAGTACCCTTACAGGGGGCTGCTGCTACGAGCAGTACTTC.

This chain connects TRBV9 to TRBJ1-4; 7 nucleotides align to TRBD1. The CDR3 loop spans 13 amino acids. V shed 4 bases and J 10 bases; nucleotides not matched to a gene: 7. The germline V gene has CDR1 SGDLS and CDR2 YYNGEE. The DNA for the CDR3 is TGTGCCAGCAGCACACGACAGGGAGGAAAACTGTTTTTT. This encodes CASSTRQGGKLFF. Looking up the rest from reference TRBV9 and TRBJ1-4 gives the full variable domain: DSGVTQTPKHLITATGQRVTLRCSPRSGDLSVYWYQQSLDQGLQFLIQYYNGEERAKGNILERFSAQQFPDLHSELNLSSLELGDSALYFCASSTRQGGKLFFGSGTQLSVL.

This clone was detected a few times. This chain uses TRBV2 with TRBJ1-2; no clear D gene. From germline, CDR1 is SNHLY and CDR2 FYNNEI. The CDR3 contains 15 residues. The germline V and J ends were trimmed by 3 bases and 1 base, with 12 bases remaining between them. Here the CDR3 DNA reads TGTGCCAGCAGTGATGGGCAGGCTTTTAACTATGGCTACACCTTC. Translating gives CASSDGQAFNYGYTF.

The genes are TRBV19 and TRBJ2-1; TRBD2 is a possible D gene (6 bases). V lost 4 bases, J lost 5 bases, and 15 bases lay in between. Germline lookup yields CDR1 LNHDA and CDR2 SQIVND (reference sequence). This CDR3 has 15 amino acids. As DNA, the CDR3 is TGTGCCAGTAGTACAATTGGGGGGATCAACAATGAGCAGTTCTTC. This encodes CASSTIGGINNEQFF.

In this sample, this clone turned up a few times. V is TRBV25-1 and J is TRBJ1-6; D unresolved. V gave up 3 bases and J gave up 0 bases, with 12 bases separating them. Germline loops: CDR1 MGHDK, CDR2 SYGVNS. The CDR3 runs 17 residues. CDR3 in amino acids: CASSDQTRSSYNSPLHF. CDR3 sequence (DNA): TGTGCCAGCAGTGACCAGACACGGAGCTCCTATAATTCACCCCTCCACTTT.